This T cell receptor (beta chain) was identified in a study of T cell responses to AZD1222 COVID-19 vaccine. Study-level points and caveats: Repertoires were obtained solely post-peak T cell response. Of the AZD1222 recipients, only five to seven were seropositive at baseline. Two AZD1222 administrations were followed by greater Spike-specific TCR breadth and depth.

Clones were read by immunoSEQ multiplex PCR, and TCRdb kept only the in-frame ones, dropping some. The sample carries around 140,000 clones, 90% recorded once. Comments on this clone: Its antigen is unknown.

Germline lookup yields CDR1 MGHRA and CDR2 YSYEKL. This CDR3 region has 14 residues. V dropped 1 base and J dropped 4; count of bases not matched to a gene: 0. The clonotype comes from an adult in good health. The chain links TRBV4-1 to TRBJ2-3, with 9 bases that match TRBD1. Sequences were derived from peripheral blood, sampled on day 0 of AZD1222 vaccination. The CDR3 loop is CASSQGTGADTQYF. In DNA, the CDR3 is TGCGCCAGCAGCCAAGGGACAGGGGCAGATACGCAGTATTTT.